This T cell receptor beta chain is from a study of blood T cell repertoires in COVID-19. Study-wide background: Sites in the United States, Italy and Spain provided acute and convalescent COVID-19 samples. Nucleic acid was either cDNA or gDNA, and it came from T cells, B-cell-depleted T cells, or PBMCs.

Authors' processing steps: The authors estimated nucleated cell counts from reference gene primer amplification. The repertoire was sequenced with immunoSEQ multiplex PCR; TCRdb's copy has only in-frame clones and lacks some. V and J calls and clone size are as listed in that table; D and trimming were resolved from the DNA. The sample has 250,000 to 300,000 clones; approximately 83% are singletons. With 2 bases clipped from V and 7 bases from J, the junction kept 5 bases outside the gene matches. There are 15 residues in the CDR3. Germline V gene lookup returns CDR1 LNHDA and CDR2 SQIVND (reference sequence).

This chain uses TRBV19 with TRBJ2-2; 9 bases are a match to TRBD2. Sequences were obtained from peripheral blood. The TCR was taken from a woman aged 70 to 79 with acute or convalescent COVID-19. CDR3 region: CASSIPGLAIGELFF. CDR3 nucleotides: TGTGCCAGTAGTATACCGGGACTAGCTATCGGGGAGCTGTTTTTT.